This T cell receptor beta chain was identified during a study of T-cell reconstitution after alpha-beta-depleted transplantation in children. Researchers prepared the TCRbeta library using unique molecular identifiers, the study reports. TCRdb re-analysed the PCR reads in MiXCR, keeping a single row per CDR3 protein. The sample carries about 15,000 distinct CDR3 sequences, under 6.5% recorded once. This clonotype was seen repeatedly, ten times or more. No antigen is known for it. The length of the CDR3 is 14 residues. Trimming shortened V by 4 bases and J by 5 bases, and 12 bases separated the two germline ends. CDR1 and CDR2 (germline): LNHDA, SQIVND (reference sequence). Study conclusions and caveats: T-cell counts and diversity at one year following transplant were attributed mainly to newly produced T cells. Certain patients had high TCRbeta diversity at day 60, and it came from recipient T cells and thymic progenitors that survived. Reportedly, only several hundred clones from non-depleted graft cells drove alpha-beta T-cell counts at about two months.

Material: PBMCs, obtained before TCRalphabeta/CD19-depleted stem cell transplant. The source is a boy aged 5-17 years with acute lymphoblastic leukemia, due to receive a stem cell transplant. The chain combines TRBV19 with TRBJ1-5, with D possibly TRBD1 on 6 matching bases. The CDR3 DNA reads TGTGCCAGTAGTAAAACGACAGGATATCAGCCCCAGCATTTT. Amino acids: CASSKTTGYQPQHF.